These 29 T cell receptor beta chains were all obtained from the same sample, sequenced in a study of CXCR3-negative and CXCR3-positive naive CD8 T cells. Study observations and caveats: TRB CDR3s were more hydrophobic in CXCR3-positive than in CXCR3-negative naive cells.

With UMI labels, 5' RACE was used to prepare the TRB cDNA libraries. TCRdb re-called the 5' RACE reads; one entry per CDR3 protein, DNA not given. The listing contains about 150,000 distinct CDR3 sequences. These receptors' targets are unknown. Sequences were obtained from naive CXCR3+ CD8+ T cells from blood. This sample's subset: CD45RO-CCR7+CD27+CD95- naive CD8+ T cells expressing CXCR3 (TNR3+). These receptors originate from a human donor in good health. Some clones in this sample may be carry-over from other donors' samples.

CDR3 amino acids: CASSFGGANYGYTF. The chain employs TRBV7-9 and TRBJ1-2; TCRdb calls TRBD1, which cannot be checked without DNA. The germline V gene encodes CDR1 SEHNR and CDR2 FQNEAQ (reference sequence). This CDR3 is built from 14 residues.

The gene calls are TRBV6-2 or TRBV6-3 and TRBJ2-2. This CDR3 is 15 amino acids long. Germline CDR1 is MNHEY and CDR2 is SVGEGT. CDR3 amino acids: CASSYLHANTGELFF.

The genes are TRBV23-1 and TRBJ2-2; TCRdb's D call of TRBD1 is untestable without DNA. TRBV23-1 is identified as an open reading frame with a role that is uncertain. CDR3 size: 19 residues. The CDR3 region is CASSQPKDRLRTNTGELFF.

The chain carries TRBV30 and TRBJ1-1. The germline CDR1 and CDR2 sequences are GTSNPN and SVGIG (reference sequence). The CDR3 covers 12 residues. The CDR3 protein is CAWRGGYFGAFF.

The chain combines TRBV20-1 with TRBJ2-7; TCRdb proposes TRBD2, but this gene call is untestable without DNA. The CDR3 length is 17 residues. Germline V lookup: CDR1 DFQATT, CDR2 SNEGSKA (reference sequence). The chain's CDR3 is CSARDATRAGDSYEQYF.

Here the CDR3 reads CASGQGNYEQYF. V is TRBV19 and J is TRBJ2-7; no DNA is available, so the TRBD1 call from TCRdb remains unchecked. The germline V gene has CDR1 LNHDA and CDR2 SQIVND (reference sequence). The CDR3 covers 12 residues.

The chain recombines TRBV7-8 with TRBJ2-2; as DNA is missing, the TRBD2 call by TCRdb cannot be tested. Germline assignment: CDR1 SGHVS and CDR2 FQNEAQ. The CDR3 is 17 residues long. This CDR3 is CASSLGLRTLNTGELFF.

V usage is TRBV5-4 and J usage is TRBJ2-3; TCRdb indicates TRBD1, and absent DNA this call remains unverified. Per germline, CDR1 SGHNT and CDR2 YYREEE (reference sequence). CDR3 length: 17 residues. The CDR3 protein is CASSSPLQGELPDTQYF.

The chain recombines TRBV6-5 with TRBJ1-5; TCRdb names TRBD1, which stays unverified in the absence of DNA. The CDR3 is 13 amino acids. CDR1 and CDR2 from the germline V gene are MNHEY and SVGAGI. The CDR3 sequence is CASSNGAYQPQHF.

This chain joins TRBV19 and TRBJ2-5; absent DNA, TCRdb's TRBD1 call cannot be checked. Germline-derived CDR1 and CDR2 are LNHDA and SQIVND (reference sequence). There are 15 residues in the CDR3. CDR3 sequence reads: CASSILRGREETQYF.

V usage is TRBV14 and J usage is TRBJ2-1; without DNA, the TCRdb call of TRBD1 cannot be checked. The CDR3 totals 16 residues. Per germline, CDR1 SGHDN and CDR2 FVKESK. CDR3 sequence reads: CASSQDGTTSYNEQFF.

The J gene is TRBJ1-2, the V gene TRBV20-1; TCRdb's D call of TRBD1 is untestable without DNA. Germline V lookup: CDR1 DFQATT, CDR2 SNEGSKA (reference sequence). This CDR3 region has 14 residues. The CDR3 loop reads CSAQTGQDFDGYTF.

J is TRBJ2-7 and V is TRBV29-1; TCRdb's D call of TRBD2 is untestable without DNA. Germline lookup yields CDR1 SQVTM and CDR2 ANQGSEA. This CDR3 has 13 amino acids. The CDR3 protein is CSVETSGTYEQYF.

The J gene is TRBJ2-7, the V gene TRBV11-2; TCRdb selects TRBD1, and the lack of DNA leaves this call unchecked. Germline lookup yields CDR1 SGHAT and CDR2 FQNNGV. The CDR3 is 15 amino acids. CDR3 sequence reads: CASSHPPTGNYEQYF. Drawing the rest from reference TRBV11-2 and TRBJ2-7, the complete variable domain is EAGVAQSPRYKIIEKRQSVAFWCNPISGHATLYWYQQILGQGPKLLIQFQNNGVVDDSQLPKDRFSAERLKGVDSTLKIQPAKLEDSAVYLCASSHPPTGNYEQYFGPGTRLTVT.

The CDR3 sequence is CASSARTIFGKEYGYTF. V usage is TRBV27 and J usage is TRBJ1-2; TCRdb lists TRBD1, though no DNA is available to test this call. CDR1 and CDR2 from the germline V gene are MNHEY and SMNVEV (reference sequence). The CDR3 is 17 residues long.

The CDR3 loop is CSGSGTSGHNEQFF. The rearrangement links TRBV20-1 to TRBJ2-1; TCRdb selects TRBD2, and the lack of DNA leaves this call unchecked. The germline V gene has CDR1 DFQATT and CDR2 SNEGSKA (reference sequence). This CDR3 has 14 residues.

V usage is TRBV11-2 and J usage is TRBJ2-2. Germline CDR1 SGHAT, CDR2 FQNNGV. This CDR3 spans 17 amino acids. Here the CDR3 reads CASSLEVWLTNTGELFF.

The rearrangement links TRBV20-1 to TRBJ1-1; there is no DNA to check the TCRdb D call of TRBD1. Per germline, CDR1 DFQATT and CDR2 SNEGSKA (reference sequence). The CDR3 loop spans 16 amino acids. This CDR3 reads CSARATSRVILAEAFF.

The rearrangement links TRBV28 to TRBJ2-7. Germline V CDR1 and CDR2: MDHEN, SYDVKM. This CDR3 has 11 residues. The CDR3 sequence is CASSLFHEQYF.

This chain uses TRBV12-3 or TRBV12-4 with TRBJ2-7; TCRdb lists TRBD2, though no DNA is available to test this call. The CDR3 runs 17 residues. The CDR3: CASSAGTSGTISYEQYF.

The V gene is TRBV30, the J gene TRBJ2-1. From germline, CDR1 is GTSNPN and CDR2 SVGIG (reference sequence). The CDR3 contains 13 residues. CDR3 sequence reads: CAWNSPLYNEQFF.

The V and J genes are TRBV7-9 and TRBJ2-3; TCRdb gives TRBD1 as the D gene, but with no DNA this cannot be confirmed. This CDR3 has 17 residues. Per germline, CDR1 SEHNR and CDR2 FQNEAQ (reference sequence). CDR3 loop: CASSPQRPGASTDTQYF.

V gene TRBV20-1 combines with J gene TRBJ1-2; TCRdb indicates TRBD1, and absent DNA this call remains unverified. The CDR3 consists of 17 residues. Germline V gene lookup returns CDR1 DFQATT and CDR2 SNEGSKA (reference sequence). The CDR3 spells CSARVAFPDRGYYGYTF.

The CDR3 loop is CASTPGYGYTF. The chain employs TRBV6-6 and TRBJ1-2; TCRdb names TRBD1, which stays unverified in the absence of DNA. The germline gives CDR1 MNHNY, CDR2 SVGAGI (reference sequence). The CDR3 consists of 11 residues.

V gene TRBV7-3 combines with J gene TRBJ1-6. The CDR3 runs 14 residues. Germline CDR1 and CDR2: SGHTA and FQGTGA. CDR3 residues: CASSLTVYNSPLHF.

This chain connects TRBV9 to TRBJ2-3. The CDR3 has 16 amino acids. The germline V gene has CDR1 SGDLS and CDR2 YYNGEE. The CDR3 sequence: CASSVVQRGVGDTQYF.

The J gene is TRBJ2-3, the V gene TRBV5-1; lacking DNA, the TRBD1 call made by TCRdb goes unchecked. The CDR3 length is 16 residues. The V gene's germline CDR1 is SGHRS and CDR2 YFSETQ. The CDR3 here is CASRAPTGGSTDTQYF.

The rearrangement links TRBV9 to TRBJ2-7; TCRdb's D call of TRBD1 is untestable without DNA. Per the germline V gene, CDR1 is SGDLS and CDR2 is YYNGEE. The CDR3 has 14 amino acids. CDR3: CASSAYHRDHEQYF.

The chain recombines TRBV20-1 with TRBJ2-1; the TCRdb call, TRBD2, lacks DNA for checking. Germline V gene data show CDR1 as DFQATT and CDR2 as SNEGSKA (reference sequence). This CDR3 comprises 16 residues. The CDR3 region is CSAPGPSGDLYNEQFF.